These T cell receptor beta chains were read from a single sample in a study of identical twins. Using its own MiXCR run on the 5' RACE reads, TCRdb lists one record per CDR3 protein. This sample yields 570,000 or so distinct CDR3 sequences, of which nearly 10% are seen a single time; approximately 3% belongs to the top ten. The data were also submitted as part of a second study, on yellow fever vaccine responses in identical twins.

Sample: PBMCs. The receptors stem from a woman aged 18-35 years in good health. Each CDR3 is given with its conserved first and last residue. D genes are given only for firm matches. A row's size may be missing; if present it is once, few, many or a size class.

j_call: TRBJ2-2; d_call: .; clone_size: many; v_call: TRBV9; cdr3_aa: CASMVQNTGELFF; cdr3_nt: TGTGCCAGCATGGTACAAAACACCGGGGAGCTGTTTTTT
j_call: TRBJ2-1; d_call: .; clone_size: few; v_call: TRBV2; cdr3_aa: CAGAPESNEQFF; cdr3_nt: TGTGCCGGGGCCCCCGAAAGCAATGAGCAGTTCTTC
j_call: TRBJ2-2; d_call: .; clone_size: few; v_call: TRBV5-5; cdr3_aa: CASSTGIGELFF; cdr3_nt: TGTGCCAGCAGCACAGGGATCGGGGAGCTGTTTTTT
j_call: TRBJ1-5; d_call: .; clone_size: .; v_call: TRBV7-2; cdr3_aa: CASSLVSEFQPQHF; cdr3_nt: TGTGCCAGCAGCTTAGTCTCGGAGTTCCAGCCCCAGCATTTT
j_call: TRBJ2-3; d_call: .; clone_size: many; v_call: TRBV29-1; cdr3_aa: CSVEDGITDTQYF; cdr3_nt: TGCAGCGTTGAAGACGGGATCACAGATACGCAGTATTTT
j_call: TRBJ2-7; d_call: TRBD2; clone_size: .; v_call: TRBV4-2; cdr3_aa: CASSPTSGGDDEQYF; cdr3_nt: TGTGCCAGCAGCCCCACTTCCGGGGGGGATGACGAGCAGTACTTC
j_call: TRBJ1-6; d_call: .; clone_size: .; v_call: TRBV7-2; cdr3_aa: CASSLANNSPLHF; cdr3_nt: TGTGCCAGCAGCTTAGCCAATAATTCACCCCTCCACTTT
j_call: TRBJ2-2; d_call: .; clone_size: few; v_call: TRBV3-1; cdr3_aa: CASSRARGAGKNTGELFF; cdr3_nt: TGTGCCAGCAGCCGCGCACGGGGGGCAGGGAAGAACACCGGGGAGCTGTTTTTT
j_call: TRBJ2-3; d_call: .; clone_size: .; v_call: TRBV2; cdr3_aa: CATGGRSTGDTQYF; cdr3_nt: TGTGCCACTGGGGGGAGAAGTACAGGAGATACGCAGTATTTT
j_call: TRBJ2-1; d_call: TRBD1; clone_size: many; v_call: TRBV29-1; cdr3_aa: CSVDPQGALSNEQFF; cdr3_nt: TGCAGCGTTGACCCACAGGGGGCTCTGTCCAATGAGCAGTTCTTC
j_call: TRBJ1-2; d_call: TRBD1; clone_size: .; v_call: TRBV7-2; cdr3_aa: CASSFSQGALPGHGYTF; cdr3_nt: TGTGCCAGCAGCTTTAGCCAGGGGGCGCTCCCCGGACATGGCTACACCTTC
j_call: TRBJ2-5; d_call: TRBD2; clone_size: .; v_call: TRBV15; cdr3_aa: CATSMITSGSQETQYF; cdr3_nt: TGTGCCACCAGCATGATCACTAGCGGGAGTCAAGAGACCCAGTACTTC
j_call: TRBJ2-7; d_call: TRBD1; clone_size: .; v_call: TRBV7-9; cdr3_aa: CASSLVPGTVYEQYF; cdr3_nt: TGTGCCAGCAGCTTAGTTCCCGGGACAGTCTACGAGCAGTACTTC
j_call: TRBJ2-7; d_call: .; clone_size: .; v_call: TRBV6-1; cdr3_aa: CASSDRVFDEQYF; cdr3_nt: TGTGCCAGCAGTGACAGGGTATTCGACGAGCAGTACTTC
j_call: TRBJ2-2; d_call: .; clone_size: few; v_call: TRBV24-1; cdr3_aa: CATSDTSMAGELFF; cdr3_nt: TGTGCCACCAGTGATACGTCAATGGCCGGGGAGCTGTTTTTT
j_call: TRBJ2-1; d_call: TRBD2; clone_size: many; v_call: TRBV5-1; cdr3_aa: CASTVRPSGMGNEQFF; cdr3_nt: TGCGCCAGCACCGTAAGACCTAGCGGGATGGGGAATGAGCAGTTCTTC
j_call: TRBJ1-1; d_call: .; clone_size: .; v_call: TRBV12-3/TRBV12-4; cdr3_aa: CASSPTGRLNTEAFF; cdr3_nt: TGTGCCAGCAGTCCAACGGGACGGCTGAACACTGAAGCTTTCTTT
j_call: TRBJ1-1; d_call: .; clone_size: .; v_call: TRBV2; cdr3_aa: CASSAQVGTEAFF; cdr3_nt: TGTGCCAGCAGTGCCCAAGTCGGCACTGAAGCTTTCTTT
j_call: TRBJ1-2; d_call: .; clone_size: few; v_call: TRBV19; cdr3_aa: CASRLGTGYGYTF; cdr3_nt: TGTGCCAGTAGGCTTGGGACCGGTTATGGCTACACCTTC
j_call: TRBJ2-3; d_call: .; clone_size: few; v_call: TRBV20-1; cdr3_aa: CSALPGGHGELTDTQYF; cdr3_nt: TGCAGTGCTCTCCCCGGCGGTCATGGTGAATTAACAGATACGCAGTATTTT
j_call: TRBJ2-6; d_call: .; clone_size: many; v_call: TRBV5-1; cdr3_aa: CASSWAGANVLTF; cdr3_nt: TGCGCCAGCAGCTGGGCCGGGGCCAACGTCCTGACTTTC
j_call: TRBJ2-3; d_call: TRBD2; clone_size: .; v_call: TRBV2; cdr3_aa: CAICPPGGTSGGAGDTQYF; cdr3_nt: TGTGCCATCTGTCCGCCTGGGGGGACTAGCGGGGGGGCCGGAGATACGCAGTATTTT
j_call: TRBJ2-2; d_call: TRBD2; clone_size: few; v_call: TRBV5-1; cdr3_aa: CASSESGGAFTGELFF; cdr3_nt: TGCGCCAGCAGCGAAAGCGGGGGGGCGTTCACCGGGGAGCTGTTTTTT
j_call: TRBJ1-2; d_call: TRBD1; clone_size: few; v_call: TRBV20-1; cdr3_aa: CSARDPDRVGGYTF; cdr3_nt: TGCAGTGCTAGAGATCCCGACAGGGTAGGAGGCTACACCTTC
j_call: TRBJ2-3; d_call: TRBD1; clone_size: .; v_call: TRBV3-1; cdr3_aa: CASSSAGTGGFGRTDTQYF; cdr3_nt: TGTGCCAGCAGCTCGGCCGGGACAGGGGGGTTCGGTCGCACAGATACGCAGTATTTT
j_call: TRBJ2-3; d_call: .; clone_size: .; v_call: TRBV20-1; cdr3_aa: CSARVSISTDTQYF; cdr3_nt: TGCAGTGCTAGAGTCAGTATTAGCACAGATACGCAGTATTTT
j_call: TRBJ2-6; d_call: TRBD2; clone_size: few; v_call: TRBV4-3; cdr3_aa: CASSQEWGRAGGANVLTF; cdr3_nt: TGCGCCAGCAGCCAAGAATGGGGGAGGGCCGGTGGGGCCAACGTCCTGACTTTC
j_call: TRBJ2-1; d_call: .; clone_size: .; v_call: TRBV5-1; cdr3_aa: CASSLNVGAEEQFF; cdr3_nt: TGCGCCAGCAGCTTAAACGTTGGGGCAGAAGAGCAGTTCTTC
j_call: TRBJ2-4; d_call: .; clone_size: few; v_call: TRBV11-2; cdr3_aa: CASSEWTELAKNIQYF; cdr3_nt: TGTGCCAGCAGCGAATGGACAGAATTAGCCAAAAACATTCAGTACTTC
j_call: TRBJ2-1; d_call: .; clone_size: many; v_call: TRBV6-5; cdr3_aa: CASSYSLPTDYNEQFF; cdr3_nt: TGTGCCAGCAGTTACTCGCTTCCCACAGATTACAATGAGCAGTTCTTC
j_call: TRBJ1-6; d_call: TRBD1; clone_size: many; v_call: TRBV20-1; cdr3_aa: CSAPTGGSSPLHF; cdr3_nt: TGCAGTGCTCCGACAGGGGGTTCTTCACCCCTCCACTTT
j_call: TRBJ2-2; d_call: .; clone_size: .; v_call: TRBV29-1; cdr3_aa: CSVVGSESGELFF; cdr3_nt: TGCAGCGTAGTGGGCTCGGAGTCCGGGGAGCTGTTTTTT
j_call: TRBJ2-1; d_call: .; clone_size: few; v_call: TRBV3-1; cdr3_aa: CASSRPEGGAYNEQFF; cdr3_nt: TGTGCCAGCAGCCGACCCGAGGGGGGGGCCTACAATGAGCAGTTCTTC
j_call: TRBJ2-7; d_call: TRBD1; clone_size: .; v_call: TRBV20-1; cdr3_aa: CSARDPGTAYEQYF; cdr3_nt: TGCAGTGCTAGAGACCCTGGGACAGCCTACGAGCAGTACTTC
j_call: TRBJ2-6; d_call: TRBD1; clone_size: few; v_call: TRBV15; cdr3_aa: CATSRDLGTGVGANVLTF; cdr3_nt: TGTGCCACCAGCAGAGATCTTGGGACAGGGGTCGGGGCCAACGTCCTGACTTTC
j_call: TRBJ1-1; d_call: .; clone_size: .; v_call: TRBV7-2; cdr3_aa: CASRFAMGEMNTEAFF; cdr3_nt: TGTGCCAGCAGGTTCGCAATGGGAGAGATGAACACTGAAGCTTTCTTT
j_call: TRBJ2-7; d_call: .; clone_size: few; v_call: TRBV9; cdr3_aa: CASSARTDPYEQYF; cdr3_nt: TGTGCCAGCAGCGCCCGGACAGACCCCTACGAGCAGTACTTC
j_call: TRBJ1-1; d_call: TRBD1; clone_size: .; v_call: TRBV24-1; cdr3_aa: CATSPTGNGTEAFF; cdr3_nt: TGTGCCACCAGCCCGACAGGGAATGGGACTGAAGCTTTCTTT
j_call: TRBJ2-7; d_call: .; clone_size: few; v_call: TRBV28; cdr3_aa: CASSLIPDTYEQYF; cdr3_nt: TGTGCCAGCAGTTTAATTCCGGATACCTACGAGCAGTACTTC
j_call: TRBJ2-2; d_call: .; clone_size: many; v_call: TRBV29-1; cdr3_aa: CSALNFTGELFF; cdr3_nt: TGCAGCGCCCTGAATTTCACCGGGGAGCTGTTTTTT
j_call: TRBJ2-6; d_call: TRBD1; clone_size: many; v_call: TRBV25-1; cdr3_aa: CASSDPRDSRSGANVLTF; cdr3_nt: TGTGCCAGCAGTGACCCACGGGACAGCCGCTCTGGGGCCAACGTCCTGACTTTC
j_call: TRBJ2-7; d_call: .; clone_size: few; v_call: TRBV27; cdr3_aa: CASPTQPYEQYF; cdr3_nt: TGTGCCAGCCCTACGCAACCGTACGAGCAGTACTTC
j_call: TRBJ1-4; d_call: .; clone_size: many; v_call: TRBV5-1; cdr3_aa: CASSLGVKGDEKLFF; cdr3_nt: TGCGCCAGCAGCTTGGGAGTTAAGGGGGATGAAAAACTGTTTTTT
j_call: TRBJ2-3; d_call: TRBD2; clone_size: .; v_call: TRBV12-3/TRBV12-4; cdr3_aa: CASSLGVAGGQEDTQYF; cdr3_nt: TGTGCCAGCAGTTTGGGAGTAGCGGGGGGGCAGGAAGATACGCAGTATTTT
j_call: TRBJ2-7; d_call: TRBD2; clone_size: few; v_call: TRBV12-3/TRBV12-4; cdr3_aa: CASASGTRAYEQYF; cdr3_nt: TGTGCCAGCGCCTCCGGGACTAGAGCCTACGAGCAGTACTTC
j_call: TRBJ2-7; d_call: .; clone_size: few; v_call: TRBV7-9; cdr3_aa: CASSLAFGLNSYEQYF; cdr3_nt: TGTGCCAGCAGCTTAGCGTTCGGACTGAACTCCTACGAGCAGTACTTC
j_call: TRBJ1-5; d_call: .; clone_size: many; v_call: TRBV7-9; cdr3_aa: CASSLAGENQPQHF; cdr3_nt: TGTGCCAGCAGCTTAGCGGGGGAGAATCAGCCCCAGCATTTT